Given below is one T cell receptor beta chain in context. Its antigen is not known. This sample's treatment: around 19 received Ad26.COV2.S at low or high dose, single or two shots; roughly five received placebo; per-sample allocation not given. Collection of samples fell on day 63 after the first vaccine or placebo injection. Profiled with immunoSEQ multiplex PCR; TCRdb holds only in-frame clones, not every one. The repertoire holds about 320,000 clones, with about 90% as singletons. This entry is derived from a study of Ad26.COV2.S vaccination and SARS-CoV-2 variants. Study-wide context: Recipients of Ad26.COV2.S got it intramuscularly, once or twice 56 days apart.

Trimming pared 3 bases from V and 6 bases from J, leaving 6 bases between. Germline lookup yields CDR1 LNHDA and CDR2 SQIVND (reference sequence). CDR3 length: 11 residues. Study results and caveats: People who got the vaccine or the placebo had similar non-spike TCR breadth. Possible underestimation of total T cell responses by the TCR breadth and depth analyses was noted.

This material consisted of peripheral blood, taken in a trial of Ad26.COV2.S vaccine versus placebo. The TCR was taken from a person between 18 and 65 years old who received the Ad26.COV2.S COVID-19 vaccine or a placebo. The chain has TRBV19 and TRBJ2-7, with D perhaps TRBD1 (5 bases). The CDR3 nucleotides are TGTGCCAGTAGTATGGGGCGCGAGCAGTACTTC. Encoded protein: CASSMGREQYF.